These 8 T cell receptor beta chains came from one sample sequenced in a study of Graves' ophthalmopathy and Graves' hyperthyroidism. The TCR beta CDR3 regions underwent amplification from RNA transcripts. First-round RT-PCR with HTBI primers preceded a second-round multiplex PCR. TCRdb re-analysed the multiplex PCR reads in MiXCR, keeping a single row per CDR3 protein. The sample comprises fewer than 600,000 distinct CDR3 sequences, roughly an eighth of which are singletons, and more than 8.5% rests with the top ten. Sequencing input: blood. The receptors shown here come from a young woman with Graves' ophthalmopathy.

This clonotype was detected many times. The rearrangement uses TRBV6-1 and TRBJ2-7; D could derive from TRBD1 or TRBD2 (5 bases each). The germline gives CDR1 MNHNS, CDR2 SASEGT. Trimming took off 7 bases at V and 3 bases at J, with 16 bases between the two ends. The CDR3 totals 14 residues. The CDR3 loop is CASNTRQTYYEQYF. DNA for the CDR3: TGTGCCAGCAATACTAGACAGACCTACTACGAGCAGTACTTC.

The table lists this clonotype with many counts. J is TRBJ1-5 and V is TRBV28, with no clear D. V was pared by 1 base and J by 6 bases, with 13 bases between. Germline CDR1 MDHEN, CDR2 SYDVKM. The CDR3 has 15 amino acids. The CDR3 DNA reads TGTGCCAGCAGTTTATTAGGTTCCCGGGGTCAGCCCCAGCATTTT. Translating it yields CASSLLGSRGQPQHF.

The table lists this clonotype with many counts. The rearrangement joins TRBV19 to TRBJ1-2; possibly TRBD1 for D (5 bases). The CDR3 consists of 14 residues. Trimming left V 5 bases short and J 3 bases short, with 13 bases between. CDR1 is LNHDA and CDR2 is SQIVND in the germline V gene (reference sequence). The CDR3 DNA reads TGTGCCAGTAGTCGCGGGGGATTGGACTATGGCTACACCTTC. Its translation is CASSRGGLDYGYTF. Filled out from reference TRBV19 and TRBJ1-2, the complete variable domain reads DGGITQSPKYLFRKEGQNVTLSCEQNLNHDAMYWYRQDPGQGLRLIYYSQIVNDFQKGDIAEGYSVSREKKESFPLTVTSAQKNPTAFYLCASSRGGLDYGYTFGSGTRLTVV.

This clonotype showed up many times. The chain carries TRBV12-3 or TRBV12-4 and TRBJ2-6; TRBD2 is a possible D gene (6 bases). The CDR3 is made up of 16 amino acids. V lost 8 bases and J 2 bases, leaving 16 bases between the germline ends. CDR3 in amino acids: CASSPGGGPGANVLTF. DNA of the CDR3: TGTGCCAGCTCCCCAGGAGGAGGGCCTGGGGCCAACGTCCTGACTTTC.

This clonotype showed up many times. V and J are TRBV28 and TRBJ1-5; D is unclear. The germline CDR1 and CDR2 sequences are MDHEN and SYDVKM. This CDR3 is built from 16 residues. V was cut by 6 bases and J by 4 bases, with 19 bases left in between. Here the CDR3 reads CASSPPNLRKNQPQHF. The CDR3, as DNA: TGTGCCAGCAGCCCTCCCAATCTCAGGAAAAATCAGCCCCAGCATTTT.

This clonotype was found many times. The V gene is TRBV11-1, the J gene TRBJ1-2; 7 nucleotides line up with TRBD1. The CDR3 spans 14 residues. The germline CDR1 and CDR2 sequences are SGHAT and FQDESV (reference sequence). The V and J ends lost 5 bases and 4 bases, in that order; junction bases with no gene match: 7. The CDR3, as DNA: TGTGCCAGCAGCGTAGACAGGGATGGCTATGGCTACACCTTC. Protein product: CASSVDRDGYGYTF.

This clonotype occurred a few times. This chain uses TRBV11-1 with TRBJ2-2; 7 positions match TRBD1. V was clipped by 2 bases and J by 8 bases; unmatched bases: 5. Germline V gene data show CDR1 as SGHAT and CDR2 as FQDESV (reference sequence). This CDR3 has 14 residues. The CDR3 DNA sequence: TGTGCCAGCAGCTTAATGGACAGGCCTGGGGAGCTGTTTTTT. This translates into CASSLMDRPGELFF.

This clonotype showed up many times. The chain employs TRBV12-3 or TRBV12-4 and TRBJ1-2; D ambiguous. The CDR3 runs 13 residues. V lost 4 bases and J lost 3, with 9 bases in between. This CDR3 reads CASSSVRDYGYTF. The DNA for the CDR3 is TGTGCCAGCAGTTCAGTCCGGGACTATGGCTACACCTTC.